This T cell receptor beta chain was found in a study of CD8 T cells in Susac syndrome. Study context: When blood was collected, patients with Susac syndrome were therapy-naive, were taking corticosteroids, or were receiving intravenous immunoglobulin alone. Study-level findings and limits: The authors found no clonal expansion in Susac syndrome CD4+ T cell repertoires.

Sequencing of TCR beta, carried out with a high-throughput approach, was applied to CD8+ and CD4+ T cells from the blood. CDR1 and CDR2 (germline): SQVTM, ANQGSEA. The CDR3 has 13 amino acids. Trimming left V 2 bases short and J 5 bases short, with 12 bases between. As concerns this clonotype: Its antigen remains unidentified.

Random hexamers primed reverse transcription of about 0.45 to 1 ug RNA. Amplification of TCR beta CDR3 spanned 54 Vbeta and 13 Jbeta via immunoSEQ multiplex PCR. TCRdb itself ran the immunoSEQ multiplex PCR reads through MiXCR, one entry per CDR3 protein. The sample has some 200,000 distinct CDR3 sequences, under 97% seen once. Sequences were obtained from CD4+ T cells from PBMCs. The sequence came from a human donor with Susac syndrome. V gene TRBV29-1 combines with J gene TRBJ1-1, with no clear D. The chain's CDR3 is CSVELGRSTEAFF. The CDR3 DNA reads TGCAGCGTTGAACTGGGAAGGAGTACTGAAGCTTTCTTT.